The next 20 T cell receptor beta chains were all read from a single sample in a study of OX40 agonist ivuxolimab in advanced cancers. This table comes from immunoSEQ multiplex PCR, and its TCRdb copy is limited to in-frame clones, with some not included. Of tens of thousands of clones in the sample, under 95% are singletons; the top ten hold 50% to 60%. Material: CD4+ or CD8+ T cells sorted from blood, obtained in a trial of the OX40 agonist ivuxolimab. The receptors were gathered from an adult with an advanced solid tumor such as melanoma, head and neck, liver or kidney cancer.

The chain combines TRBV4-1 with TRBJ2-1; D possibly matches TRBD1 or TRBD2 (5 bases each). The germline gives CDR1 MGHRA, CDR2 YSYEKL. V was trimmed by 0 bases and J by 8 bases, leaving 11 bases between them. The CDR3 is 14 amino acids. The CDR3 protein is CASSQEWGSDEQFF. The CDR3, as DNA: TGCGCCAGCAGCCAAGAGTGGGGGAGTGATGAGCAGTTCTTC.

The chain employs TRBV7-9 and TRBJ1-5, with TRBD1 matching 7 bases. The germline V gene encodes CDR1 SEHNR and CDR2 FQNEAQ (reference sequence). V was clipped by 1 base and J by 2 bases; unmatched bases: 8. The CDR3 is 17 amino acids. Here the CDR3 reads CASSLGFGTVGNQPQHF. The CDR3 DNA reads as TGTGCCAGCAGCTTAGGGTTCGGGACAGTAGGCAATCAGCCCCAGCATTTT.

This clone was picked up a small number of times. Written as DNA, the CDR3 is TGTGCCAGCACCCCGATTGCGCAGGCGAACACTGAAGCTTTCTTT. Protein sequence: CASTPIAQANTEAFF. V is TRBV14 and J is TRBJ1-1; D is ambiguous. The CDR3 length is 15 residues. The germline V gene encodes CDR1 SGHDN and CDR2 FVKESK. V was trimmed by 7 bases and J by 1 base, leaving 16 bases between them.

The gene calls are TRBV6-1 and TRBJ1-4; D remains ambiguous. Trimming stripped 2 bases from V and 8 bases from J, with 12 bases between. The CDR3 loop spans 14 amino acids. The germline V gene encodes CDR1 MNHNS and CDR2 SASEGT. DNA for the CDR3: TGTGCCAGCAGTGAACTAGCATTTTGGGAAAAACTGTTTTTT. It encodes CASSELAFWEKLFF.

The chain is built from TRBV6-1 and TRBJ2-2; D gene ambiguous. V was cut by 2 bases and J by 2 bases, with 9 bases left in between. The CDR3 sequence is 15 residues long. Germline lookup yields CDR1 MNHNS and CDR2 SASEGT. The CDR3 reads CASSEHGLNTGELFF. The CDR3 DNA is TGTGCCAGCAGTGAACACGGGCTAAACACCGGGGAGCTGTTTTTT.

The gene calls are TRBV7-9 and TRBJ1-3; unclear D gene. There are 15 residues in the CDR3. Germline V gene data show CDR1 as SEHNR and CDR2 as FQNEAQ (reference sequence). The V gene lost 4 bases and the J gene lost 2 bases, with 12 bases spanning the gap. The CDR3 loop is CASSSPSVPGNTIYF. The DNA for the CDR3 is TGTGCCAGCAGCTCACCCTCGGTTCCTGGAAACACCATATATTTT.

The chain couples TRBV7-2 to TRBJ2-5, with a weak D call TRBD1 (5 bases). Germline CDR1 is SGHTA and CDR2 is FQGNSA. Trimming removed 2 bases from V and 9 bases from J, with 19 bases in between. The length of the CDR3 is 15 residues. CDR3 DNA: TGTGCCAGCAGCTTATTAGGTTCAGGGTTCTCGGCCCAGTACTTC. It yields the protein CASSLLGSGFSAQYF. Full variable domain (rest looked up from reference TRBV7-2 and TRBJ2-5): GAGVSQSPSNKVTEKGKDVELRCDPISGHTALYWYRQSLGQGLEFLIYFQGNSAPDKSGLPSDRFSAERTGGSVSTLTIQRTQQEDSAVYLCASSLLGSGFSAQYFGPGTRLLVL.

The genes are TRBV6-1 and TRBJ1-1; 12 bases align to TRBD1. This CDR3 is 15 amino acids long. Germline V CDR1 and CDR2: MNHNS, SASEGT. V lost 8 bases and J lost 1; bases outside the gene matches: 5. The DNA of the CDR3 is TGTGCCAGCGCCGGGACAGGGGGCGGGAACACTGAAGCTTTCTTT. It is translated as CASAGTGGGNTEAFF.

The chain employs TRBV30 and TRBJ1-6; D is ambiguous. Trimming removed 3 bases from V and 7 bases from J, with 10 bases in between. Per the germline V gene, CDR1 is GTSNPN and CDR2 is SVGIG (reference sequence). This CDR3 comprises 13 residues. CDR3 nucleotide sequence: TGTGCCTGGAGCGAGACGGAAAATTCACCCCTCCACTTT. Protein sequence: CAWSETENSPLHF.

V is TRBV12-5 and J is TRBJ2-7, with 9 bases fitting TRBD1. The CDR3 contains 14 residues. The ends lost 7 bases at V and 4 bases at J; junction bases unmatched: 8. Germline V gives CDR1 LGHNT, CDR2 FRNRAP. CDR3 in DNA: TGTGCTAGTGCAGGCGGGACAGGGTTGTACGAGCAGTACTTC. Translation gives CASAGGTGLYEQYF.

The DNA of the CDR3 is TGTGCCAGCAGCTTTGGACTCGCGGGGGCTGGCACAGATACGCAGTATTTT. The encoded protein is CASSFGLAGAGTDTQYF. The chain is built from TRBV7-8 and TRBJ2-3, with D perhaps TRBD2 (7 bases). CDR1 and CDR2 (germline): SGHVS, FQNEAQ. The CDR3 consists of 17 residues. Trimming stripped 3 bases from V and 1 base from J, with 17 bases between.

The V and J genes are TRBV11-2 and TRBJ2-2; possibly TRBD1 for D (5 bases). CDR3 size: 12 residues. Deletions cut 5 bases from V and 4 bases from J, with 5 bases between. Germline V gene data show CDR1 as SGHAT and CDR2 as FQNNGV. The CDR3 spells CASSQGTGELFF. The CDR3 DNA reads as TGTGCCAGCAGCCAGGGCACCGGGGAGCTGTTTTTT.

This chain's CDR3 is CASSGGVTGELFF. The CDR3 DNA is TGTGCCAGCTCGGGGGGCGTCACCGGGGAGCTGTTTTTT. This chain uses TRBV11-3 with TRBJ2-2, with a weak D call TRBD2 (7 bases). V was shortened by 8 bases and J by 4 bases, with 11 bases between the two germline ends. The germline gives CDR1 SGHNT, CDR2 YENEEA. This CDR3 spans 13 amino acids.

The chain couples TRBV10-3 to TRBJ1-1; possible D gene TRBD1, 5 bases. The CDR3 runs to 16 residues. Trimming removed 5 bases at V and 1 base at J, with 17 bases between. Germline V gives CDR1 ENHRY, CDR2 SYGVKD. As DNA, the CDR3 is TGTGCCATCAGTCACGGGGGAGAAAGACCGAACACTGAAGCTTTCTTT. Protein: CAISHGGERPNTEAFF.

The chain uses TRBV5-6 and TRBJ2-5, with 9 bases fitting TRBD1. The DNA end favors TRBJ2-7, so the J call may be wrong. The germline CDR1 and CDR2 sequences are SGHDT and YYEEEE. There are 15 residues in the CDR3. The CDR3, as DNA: TGTGCCAGCAGACCTAGGGACAGGGAGTACTACGAGCAGTACTTC. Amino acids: CASRPRDREYYEQYF.

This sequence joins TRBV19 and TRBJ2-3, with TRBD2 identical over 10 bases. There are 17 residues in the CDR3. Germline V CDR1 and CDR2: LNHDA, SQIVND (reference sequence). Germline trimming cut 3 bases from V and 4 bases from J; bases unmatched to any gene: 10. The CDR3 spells CASSIKDLAGVPDTQYF. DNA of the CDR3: TGTGCCAGTAGTATTAAGGACCTAGCGGGGGTGCCAGATACGCAGTATTTT.

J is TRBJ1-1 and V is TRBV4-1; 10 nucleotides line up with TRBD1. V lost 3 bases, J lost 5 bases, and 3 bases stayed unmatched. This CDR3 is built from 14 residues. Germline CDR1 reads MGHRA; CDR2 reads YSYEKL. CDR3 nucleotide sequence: TGCGCCAGCAGCCACGGACAGGGGGAAACTGAAGCTTTCTTT. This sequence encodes CASSHGQGETEAFF.

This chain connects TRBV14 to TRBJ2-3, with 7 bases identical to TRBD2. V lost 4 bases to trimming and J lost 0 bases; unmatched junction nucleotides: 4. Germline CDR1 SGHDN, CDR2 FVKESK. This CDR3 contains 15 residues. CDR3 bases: TGTGCCAGCAGCCGAAGCGGGGCGAGCACAGATACGCAGTATTTT. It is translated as CASSRSGASTDTQYF.

The CDR3 coding sequence is TGTGCCAGCAGCCCGGGACAGGACTACTACTACGAGCAGTACTTC. The encoded protein is CASSPGQDYYYEQYF. V gene TRBV4-2 combines with J gene TRBJ2-7; 8 nucleotides agree with TRBD1. In germline, CDR1 is LGHNA, CDR2 YNFKEQ. V was pared by 4 bases and J by 3 bases, with 8 bases of the junction left unmatched. This CDR3 contains 15 residues.

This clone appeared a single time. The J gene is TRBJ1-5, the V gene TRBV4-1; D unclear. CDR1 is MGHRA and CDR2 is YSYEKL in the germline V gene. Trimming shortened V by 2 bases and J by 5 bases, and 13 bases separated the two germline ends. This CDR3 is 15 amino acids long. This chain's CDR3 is CASSQSPGYYQPQHF. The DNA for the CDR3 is TGCGCCAGCAGCCAATCTCCGGGGTATTATCAGCCCCAGCATTTT.